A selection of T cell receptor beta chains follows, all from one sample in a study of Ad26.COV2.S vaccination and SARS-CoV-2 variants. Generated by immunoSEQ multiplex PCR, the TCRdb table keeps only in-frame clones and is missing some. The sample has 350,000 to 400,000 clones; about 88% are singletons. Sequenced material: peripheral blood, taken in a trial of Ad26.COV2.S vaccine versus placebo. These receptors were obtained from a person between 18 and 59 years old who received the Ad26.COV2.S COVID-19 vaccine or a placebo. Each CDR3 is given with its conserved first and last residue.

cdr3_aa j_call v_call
CASSLDWSYYGYTF TRBJ1-2 TRBV5-1
CASTQETQYF TRBJ2-5 TRBV2
CASSSRDRPSTDTQYF TRBJ2-3 TRBV7-9
CASSLFAGPASGANVLTF TRBJ2-6 TRBV11-2
CASSYKVPWIQYF TRBJ2-5 TRBV6-2/TRBV6-3
CASGVAGGPADTQYF TRBJ2-3 TRBV5-1
CASSRDRGEKLFF TRBJ1-4 TRBV7-7
CASSQAPRLAGGRSDEQFF TRBJ2-1 TRBV4-1
CASSSLGLAGGHSGTDTQYF TRBJ2-3 TRBV27
CASSTETGEKLFF TRBJ1-4 TRBV2
CASSSGNNQPQHF TRBJ1-5 TRBV6-5
CASSQGQGAGQPQHF TRBJ1-5 TRBV3-1/TRBV3-2
CASSIALDRGLYEQYF TRBJ2-7 TRBV19
CASSQATSTEYEQYF TRBJ2-7 TRBV3-1/TRBV3-2
CSTNRGLSVDTQYF TRBJ2-3 TRBV29-1
CASSSLPTHQDTGNGYTF TRBJ1-2 TRBV7-9
CASSPQSGANTIYF TRBJ1-3 TRBV18
CSVGVRTNTGELFF TRBJ2-2 TRBV29-1
CSVDITGTAEAFF TRBJ1-1 TRBV29-1
CASSLALGGAAELFF TRBJ2-2 TRBV5-1
CASSQGGTSEETQYF TRBJ2-5 TRBV4-1
CASSEDPRGWEKLFF TRBJ1-4 TRBV6-1
CAISSYRDTGELFF TRBJ2-2 TRBV10-3
CASSENIISTDTQYF TRBJ2-3 TRBV6-1
CASREAGGGDGYTF TRBJ1-2 TRBV19
CASSFPKGPAEGETQYF TRBJ2-5 TRBV5-4
CASSTVSNQPQHF TRBJ1-5 TRBV19
CASSIDEGTQYF TRBJ2-5 TRBV19
CASSGSSGVYNEQFF TRBJ2-1 TRBV5-8
CASSTGETQYF TRBJ2-5 TRBV7-9
CASSQRGVTEAFF TRBJ1-1 TRBV3-1/TRBV3-2
CASSHSGTASYGYTF TRBJ1-2 TRBV7-2
CASSYGTVTASTDTQYF TRBJ2-3 TRBV6-2/TRBV6-3
CASRPGTAGANVLTF TRBJ2-6 TRBV6-5
CASSLLPSGDTEAFF TRBJ1-1 TRBV5-1
CASRSSLNTGELFF TRBJ2-2 TRBV10-2
CAISDSSEQYF TRBJ2-7 TRBV10-3
CASSHRTVEFGYTF TRBJ1-2 TRBV4-2
CSASSLTDSGNTIYF TRBJ1-3 TRBV20-1
CASSTGVLQYF TRBJ2-4 TRBV6-2/TRBV6-3
CASSYDGHSNQPQHF TRBJ1-5 TRBV6-5
CASSHGQDYGYTF TRBJ1-2 TRBV14
CASSQTRGGGDEQFF TRBJ2-1 TRBV14
CASSLEGGRAGYNEQFF TRBJ2-1 TRBV7-6
CASSSDRGIGELFF TRBJ2-2 TRBV7-9
CASSFDMDEQYF TRBJ2-7 TRBV12-3/TRBV12-4
CASTRTSMDDEQYF TRBJ2-7 TRBV5-4
CASSLMGPTGGETQYF TRBJ2-5 TRBV7-2
CASRVGTEAFF TRBJ1-1 TRBV10-2
CASSPEGTRQSPLHF TRBJ1-6 TRBV4-1
CSAISGEQYF TRBJ2-7 TRBV20-1
CASSPDGEKLFF TRBJ1-4 TRBV18
CATRRGGGFEQFF TRBJ2-1 TRBV15
CASSQKPWEQYF TRBJ2-7 TRBV5-1
CASSFSGANGDTQYF TRBJ2-3 TRBV7-2
CSVEDRSFRNTIYF TRBJ1-3 TRBV29-1
CASSRRDKGETQYF TRBJ2-5 TRBV18
CASMWFTEAFF TRBJ1-1 TRBV19
CASSPGLAGGYEQYF TRBJ2-7 TRBV6-5